This T cell receptor beta chain is drawn from a study of T cell responses to AZD1222 COVID-19 vaccine. Turning to the study itself: Second doses were pooled across both intervals (about 4 or about 12 weeks).

Whole-study results and caveats: Vaccine-related CD4 TCRs covered spike, predominating at 160-218 and 743-854. An increase in Spike-specific TCR breadth and depth was observed after two AZD1222 doses.

J lost 6 bases, V lost 5 bases, and 6 bases had no gene match. The CDR3 extends over 15 amino acids. Germline-derived CDR1 and CDR2 are MNHEY and SMNVEV (reference sequence). This clone showed up just once. Its antigen is still unknown. Produced via immunoSEQ multiplex PCR; TCRdb's table is partial and in-frame only. The sample has 150,000 or so clones; about 88% are singletons. The sequencing here drew on peripheral blood, taken on day 0 of AZD1222 vaccination. The clonotype comes from an adult in good health. V and J are TRBV27 and TRBJ2-7, with 14 bases aligning to TRBD2. The CDR3 DNA reads as TGTGCCAGCAGTCCCCTAGGGACTAGCGGGAGCGAGCAGTACTTC. This sequence encodes CASSPLGTSGSEQYF.